A single sample gave rise to the 20 T cell receptor beta chains below, sequenced in a study of cytomegalovirus exposure and HLA in healthy donors. Use of 60 Vbeta and 13 Jbeta primers characterized the PCR. Sequencing was performed with immunoSEQ multiplex PCR; in TCRdb, only in-frame clones are kept and a portion is missing. Found here are 150,000 to 200,000 clones, 80% of them singletons; the top ten hold 1.2% to 1.5%. Specimen: PBMCs. These receptors all come from a girl aged 5 to 17 in good health and CMV-seropositive.

V usage is TRBV5-6 and J usage is TRBJ1-2, with a possible D match to TRBD1 (6 bases). Germline-derived CDR1 and CDR2 are SGHDT and YYEEEE. The CDR3 spans 13 residues. V was shortened by 6 bases and J by 10 bases, with 19 bases between the two germline ends. CDR3 region: CASTPPGTIVYTF. In DNA, the CDR3 is TGTGCCAGCACCCCTCCCGGGACAATCGTCTACACCTTC. The entire variable domain, with the rest obtained from reference TRBV5-6 and TRBJ1-2, is as follows: DAGVTQSPTHLIKTRGQQVTLRCSPKSGHDTVSWYQQALGQGPQFIFQYYEEEERQRGNFPDRFSGHQFPNYSSELNVNALLLGDSALYLCASTPPGTIVYTFGSGTRLTVV.

V usage is TRBV28 and J usage is TRBJ2-7; 11 bases match TRBD2. Germline trimming cut 2 bases from V and 4 bases from J; bases unmatched to any gene: 4. The CDR3 is 15 residues long. CDR1 and CDR2 from the germline V gene are MDHEN and SYDVKM. Here the CDR3 reads CASSLLLAGAYEQYF. CDR3 nucleotides: TGTGCCAGCAGTTTACTACTAGCGGGAGCATACGAGCAGTACTTC.

The chain has TRBV9 and TRBJ2-1; a possible D gene is TRBD2 (5 bases). V lost 2 bases to trimming and J lost 6 bases, with 12 bases between them. The CDR3 spans 14 residues. Germline V gene lookup returns CDR1 SGDLS and CDR2 YYNGEE. The CDR3 DNA is TGTGCCAGCAGCGTTTCGGGATTGGGCAATGAGCAGTTCTTC. The encoded protein is CASSVSGLGNEQFF.

The chain joins TRBV5-8 to TRBJ2-6; 7 nucleotides line up with TRBD1. CDR1 SGHTS and CDR2 YDEGEE come from the germline V gene. The CDR3 has 15 amino acids. V lost 4 bases to trimming and J lost 2 bases; unmatched junction nucleotides: 3. CDR3 DNA: TGTGCCAGCAGCCCCGGGACAGCTGGGGCCAACGTCCTGACTTTC. This gives the protein CASSPGTAGANVLTF.

This sequence joins TRBV4-1 and TRBJ1-4; 10 bases agree with TRBD1. Germline lookup yields CDR1 MGHRA and CDR2 YSYEKL. V lost 3 bases, J lost 5 bases, and 6 bases stayed unmatched. CDR3 length: 16 amino acids. The CDR3 reads CASSHLRTGGNEKLFF. In nucleotides, the CDR3 is TGCGCCAGCAGCCACCTAAGGACAGGGGGAAATGAAAAACTGTTTTTT.

The genes are TRBV10-2 and TRBJ2-5, with 8 bases aligning to TRBD2. The V gene's germline CDR1 is WSHSY and CDR2 SAAADI. The trim removed 7 bases at V and 4 bases at J, leaving 8 bases unmatched. The CDR3 is 14 amino acids. The DNA of the CDR3 is TGCGCCAGCACACCAGCGGGAGTGGCAGAGACCCAGTACTTC. It translates to CASTPAGVAETQYF.

In its sample, this clone was seen once. The CDR3 DNA sequence: TGTGCCAGCAGCAACGGACTAGCCGTTAACAATGAGCAGTTCTTC. As protein: CASSNGLAVNNEQFF. The chain carries TRBV6-5 and TRBJ2-1; 8 bases line up with TRBD2. Per germline, CDR1 MNHEY and CDR2 SVGAGI. V lost 6 bases and J lost 5; bases outside the gene matches: 9. This CDR3 spans 15 amino acids.

Here the CDR3 reads CASSLVGGGKEETQYF. For the CDR3, the DNA is TGTGCCAGCAGCTTAGTTGGGGGAGGCAAGGAAGAGACCCAGTACTTC. The chain couples TRBV11-2 to TRBJ2-5; TRBD2 might be the D (6 bases). This CDR3 region has 16 residues. Looked up from germline, CDR1 is SGHAT and CDR2 is FQNNGV. V lost 1 base, J lost 3 bases, and 15 bases lay in between. Using reference TRBV11-2 and TRBJ2-5 for the parts outside the CDR3, the full variable domain is EAGVAQSPRYKIIEKRQSVAFWCNPISGHATLYWYQQILGQGPKLLIQFQNNGVVDDSQLPKDRFSAERLKGVDSTLKIQPAKLEDSAVYLCASSLVGGGKEETQYFGPGTRLLVL.

The gene calls are TRBV19 and TRBJ2-5, with 10 bases aligning to TRBD2. V lost 6 bases to trimming and J lost 4 bases; unmatched junction nucleotides: 8. The CDR3 totals 15 residues. Germline loops: CDR1 LNHDA, CDR2 SQIVND (reference sequence). The CDR3 region is CASRDHSGRIETQYF. CDR3 nucleotides: TGTGCCAGTAGGGACCATAGCGGGAGGATAGAGACCCAGTACTTC.

The chain uses TRBV5-6 and TRBJ2-3; no definite D call. CDR1 and CDR2 from the germline V gene are SGHDT and YYEEEE. The CDR3 is 12 amino acids. Trimming took 0 bases from V and 6 from J, leaving 5 bases between them. In DNA, the CDR3 is TGTGCCAGCAGCTTGGCCGGGGATACGCAGTATTTT. Amino acids: CASSLAGDTQYF.

The V and J genes are TRBV28 and TRBJ2-5; 8 bases are shared with TRBD1. Losses at the gene ends were 6 bases for V and 2 bases for J; bases not matched to a gene: 8. The CDR3 covers 15 residues. Germline CDR1 and CDR2: MDHEN and SYDVKM. In DNA form, the CDR3 reads TGTGCCAGCAGACCCCCCGGACAGGGTCAAGAGACCCAGTACTTC. Protein product: CASRPPGQGQETQYF.

The chain employs TRBV11-2 and TRBJ2-3; TRBD2 agrees at 8 bases. This CDR3 comprises 16 residues. The J segment lost 0 bases and the V segment lost 7 bases, leaving 9 bases of the junction unmatched. Germline V gene data show CDR1 as SGHAT and CDR2 as FQNNGV. CDR3 DNA: TGTGCCAGCACTCCCCGCGAGCGGGAGAGCACAGATACGCAGTATTTT. This sequence encodes CASTPRERESTDTQYF.

V and J are TRBV14 and TRBJ2-3; possibly TRBD2 for D (5 bases). Germline loops: CDR1 SGHDN, CDR2 FVKESK. The V end lost 4 bases, the J end lost 0 bases, and 20 bases lay between the germline ends. The CDR3 is made up of 18 amino acids. In DNA form, the CDR3 reads TGTGCCAGCAGCCTGGACTCGGCTCCCTGGCCTAGCACAGATACGCAGTATTTT. Protein sequence: CASSLDSAPWPSTDTQYF. The variable domain in full, completed from reference TRBV14 and TRBJ2-3, reads EAGVTQFPSHSVIEKGQTVTLRCDPISGHDNLYWYRRVMGKEIKFLLHFVKESKQDESGMPNNRFLAERTGGTYSTLKVQPAELEDSGVYFCASSLDSAPWPSTDTQYFGPGTRLTVL.

The chain has TRBV14 and TRBJ1-2; unclear D gene. Deletions cut 1 base from V and 1 base from J, with 10 bases between. Germline V gene sequence: CDR1 SGHDN, CDR2 FVKESK. This CDR3 has 15 amino acids. The CDR3 bases are TGTGCCAGCAGCCAAGGGGCAGGACTTAACTATGGCTACACCTTC. Protein: CASSQGAGLNYGYTF.

This chain links TRBV29-1 with TRBJ1-5, with a possible D match to TRBD1 (5 bases). V was cut by 1 base and J by 2 bases, with 18 bases left in between. The CDR3 has 17 residues. CDR1 is SQVTM and CDR2 is ANQGSEA in the germline V gene. In DNA form, the CDR3 reads TGCAGCGTTGAAGTCGATCTTAGGGGTGGCGGCAATCAGCCCCAGCATTTT. Its protein product is CSVEVDLRGGGNQPQHF.

V gene TRBV7-9 combines with J gene TRBJ1-2, with D possibly matching TRBD1 (6 bases). The V end lost 2 bases, the J end lost 6 bases, and 22 bases lay between the germline ends. The CDR3 consists of 17 residues. Germline CDR1 SEHNR, CDR2 FQNEAQ (reference sequence). The CDR3 loop reads CASSLFLTNKQGHGYTF. Here the CDR3 DNA reads TGTGCCAGCAGCTTATTTTTAACCAATAAACAGGGCCATGGCTACACCTTC. The full variable domain, its missing parts supplied by reference TRBV7-9 and TRBJ1-2, is DTGVSQNPRHKITKRGQNVTFRCDPISEHNRLYWYRQTLGQGPEFLTYFQNEAQLEKSRLLSDRFSAERPKGSFSTLEIQRTEQGDSAMYLCASSLFLTNKQGHGYTFGSGTRLTVV.

The CDR3 region is CASSDRDYNEQFF. CDR3 nucleotides: TGTGCCAGCAGCGACCGGGACTACAATGAGCAGTTCTTC. The rearrangement joins TRBV11-2 to TRBJ2-1; TRBD2 might be the D (5 bases). Trimming shortened V by 5 bases and J by 3 bases, and 8 bases separated the two germline ends. Per germline, CDR1 SGHAT and CDR2 FQNNGV. The CDR3 sequence is 13 residues long.

V is TRBV7-9 and J is TRBJ1-2; D remains unclear. The V and J ends lost 5 bases and 14 bases respectively, with 15 bases between them. This CDR3 spans 11 amino acids. Germline CDR1 and CDR2: SEHNR and FQNEAQ (reference sequence). This CDR3 reads CASSPVYDYTF. The DNA for the CDR3 is TGTGCCAGCAGCCCCGTCTATGACTATACCTTC.

The chain combines TRBV7-9 with TRBJ2-3; D perhaps matches TRBD1 (5 bases). The length of the CDR3 is 12 residues. Trimming left V 6 bases short and J 9 bases short, with 13 bases between. Germline V gives CDR1 SEHNR, CDR2 FQNEAQ (reference sequence). CDR3 nucleotide sequence: TGTGCCAGCAGAAGGGGTGACGTGACGCAGTATTTT. It yields the protein CASRRGDVTQYF.

Turning to this clone: The sample carries other DNA sequences with the same CDR3. The chain joins TRBV27 to TRBJ2-5; the match to TRBD2 covers 7 bases. Germline lookup yields CDR1 MNHEY and CDR2 SMNVEV (reference sequence). V lost 7 bases to trimming and J lost 3 bases; unmatched junction nucleotides: 11. This CDR3 is built from 15 residues. The CDR3, as DNA: TGTGCCAGCAATAAAAAGACCGGGACTAAAGAGACCCAGTACTTC. It codes for CASNKKTGTKETQYF.